Listed here are 14 T cell receptor beta chains from one sample, sequenced in a study of cytomegalovirus exposure and HLA in healthy donors. PCR amplification relied on 60 Vbeta primers (plus 13 Jbeta primers). Using immunoSEQ multiplex PCR, the repertoire was profiled, and TCRdb retains in-frame clones only, with some absent. In the table there are about 200,000 clones, approximately 81% of which are singletons. Sequenced material: PBMCs. These receptor sequences come from a man aged 25-40 years in good health and CMV-seronegative.

This clone was observed once. The CDR3 is CASSLLTSGSTDTQYF. CDR3 coding DNA: TGTGCCAGCAGTTTGTTGACTAGCGGAAGCACAGATACGCAGTATTTT. This chain links TRBV28 with TRBJ2-3; 9 nucleotides align to TRBD2. This CDR3 is 16 amino acids long. V shed 3 bases, J shed 0 bases, and the junction held 4 bases outside the gene matches. In germline, CDR1 is MDHEN, CDR2 SYDVKM.

The chain employs TRBV6-6 and TRBJ2-7, with a tentative D call TRBD2 (6 bases). This CDR3 is 14 amino acids long. CDR1 is MNHNY, CDR2 SVGAGI, per germline (reference sequence). The V end was cut by 4 bases, the J end by 1 base, with 11 bases between. CDR3 in DNA: TGTGCCAGCAGTTCCTTGGGGGGATCCTACGAGCAGTACTTC. It specifies CASSSLGGSYEQYF.

V usage is TRBV15 and J usage is TRBJ2-1, with TRBD2 identical over 8 bases. This CDR3 region has 16 residues. Germline V gene sequence: CDR1 LNHNV, CDR2 YYDKDF (reference sequence). V shed 0 bases and J 7 bases; nucleotides not matched to a gene: 8. Here the CDR3 reads CATSRDPGGAKNEQFF. The CDR3 region has the DNA TGTGCCACCAGCAGAGATCCCGGGGGGGCCAAAAATGAGCAGTTCTTC.

This chain joins TRBV5-1 and TRBJ1-2; D is perhaps TRBD1 (6 bases). Per germline, CDR1 SGHRS and CDR2 YFSETQ. Trimming shortened V by 0 bases and J by 1 base, and 13 bases separated the two germline ends. This CDR3 region has 16 residues. This CDR3 reads CASSLAVGQNNYGYTF. CDR3 DNA: TGCGCCAGCAGCTTGGCCGTGGGACAAAATAACTATGGCTACACCTTC. The whole variable domain, filled in from reference TRBV5-1 and TRBJ1-2, reads KAGVTQTPRYLIKTRGQQVTLSCSPISGHRSVSWYQQTPGQGLQFLFEYFSETQRNKGNFPGRFSGRQFSNSRSEMNVSTLELGDSALYLCASSLAVGQNNYGYTFGSGTRLTVV.

The J gene is TRBJ2-2, the V gene TRBV5-6; maybe TRBD1 (6 bases). The germline V and J ends were trimmed by 4 bases and 1 base, with 17 bases remaining between them. The germline gives CDR1 SGHDT, CDR2 YYEEEE. This CDR3 has 17 amino acids. CDR3: CASSPGQQGENTGELFF. The CDR3 DNA is TGTGCCAGCAGCCCTGGACAGCAGGGCGAGAACACCGGGGAGCTGTTTTTT.

The chain couples TRBV6-5 to TRBJ1-2; perhaps TRBD1 as D (6 bases). Per the germline V gene, CDR1 is MNHEY and CDR2 is SVGAGI. V dropped 5 bases and J dropped 4 bases, with 8 bases sitting between them. The CDR3 covers 12 residues. The CDR3 region has the DNA TGTGCCAGCAGTCCGGACAGCTATGGCTACACCTTC. It yields the protein CASSPDSYGYTF.

The genes are TRBV27 and TRBJ2-7; TRBD2 is a possible D gene (6 bases). CDR1 and CDR2 from the germline V gene are MNHEY and SMNVEV (reference sequence). The V gene lost 6 bases and the J gene lost 0 bases, with 12 bases spanning the gap. The CDR3 is 14 amino acids. CDR3 nucleotide sequence: TGTGCCAGCAGGGGGGGAACGGGCTCCTACGAGCAGTACTTC. Residues: CASRGGTGSYEQYF.

The chain links TRBV28 to TRBJ1-2; possible D gene TRBD1, 6 bases. The CDR3 runs 13 residues. Trimming pared 6 bases from V and 8 bases from J, leaving 16 bases between. CDR1 and CDR2 from the germline V gene are MDHEN and SYDVKM. CDR3 in amino acids: CASRSPGQQGYTF. CDR3 bases: TGTGCCAGCAGATCTCCGGGACAACAGGGCTACACCTTC.

This chain links TRBV9 with TRBJ1-1; TRBD1 matches at 9 bases. The V gene's germline CDR1 is SGDLS and CDR2 YYNGEE. The CDR3 consists of 13 residues. The J segment lost 6 bases and the V segment lost 3 bases, leaving 3 bases of the junction unmatched. In DNA form, the CDR3 reads TGTGCCAGCAGCGGGGGGACAGGGTCTGAAGCTTTCTTT. Protein sequence: CASSGGTGSEAFF. The whole variable domain, remainder taken from reference TRBV9 and TRBJ1-1, is DSGVTQTPKHLITATGQRVTLRCSPRSGDLSVYWYQQSLDQGLQFLIQYYNGEERAKGNILERFSAQQFPDLHSELNLSSLELGDSALYFCASSGGTGSEAFFGQGTRLTVV.

This chain joins TRBV19 and TRBJ2-5, with TRBD2 identical over 7 bases. Germline-derived CDR1 and CDR2 are LNHDA and SQIVND (reference sequence). This CDR3 spans 14 amino acids. After removal of 5 bases from V and 5 bases from J, the junction contained 8 bases not matched to a gene. The CDR3 DNA reads as TGTGCCAGTAGTCCTCCGGGGAGGGGCGAGACCCAGTACTTC. Translation: CASSPPGRGETQYF.

This sequence joins TRBV7-2 and TRBJ2-5, with 10 bases aligning to TRBD2. CDR3 size: 15 residues. The V segment lost 5 bases and the J segment 5 bases; nucleotides outside the gene matches: 8. The germline CDR1 and CDR2 sequences are SGHTA and FQGNSA. The DNA for the CDR3 is TGTGCCAGCAGCAGCGGGGGGGCTGCACGGGAGACCCAGTACTTC. Encoded protein: CASSSGGAARETQYF.

This clone has only one observation. The V and J genes are TRBV5-4 and TRBJ2-1, with D maybe TRBD1 (5 bases). CDR1 is SGHNT, CDR2 YYREEE, per germline (reference sequence). CDR3 length equals 14 residues. Trimming took 0 bases from V and 6 from J, leaving 10 bases between them. CDR3 coding DNA: TGTGCCAGCAGCTTGGTAGGGGCAGGCAATGAGCAGTTCTTC. Protein: CASSLVGAGNEQFF.

The chain links TRBV19 to TRBJ2-7, with a possible D match to TRBD1 (6 bases). Germline CDR1 is LNHDA and CDR2 is SQIVND (reference sequence). The CDR3 extends over 15 amino acids. The ends were cut back, 8 bases at V and 3 bases at J, with 20 bases in the middle. This chain's CDR3 is CASPPVQGPCYEQYF. Written as DNA, the CDR3 is TGTGCCAGTCCCCCCGTTCAGGGGCCATGCTACGAGCAGTACTTC.

The chain uses TRBV9 and TRBJ2-5; 7 bases are a match to TRBD2. Germline trimming cut 4 bases from V and 0 bases from J; bases unmatched to any gene: 6. Germline V CDR1 and CDR2: SGDLS, YYNGEE. The CDR3 runs 15 residues. The CDR3 here is CASSLSGAYQETQYF. The DNA for the CDR3 is TGTGCCAGCAGCTTGAGCGGGGCGTACCAAGAGACCCAGTACTTC.